This record looks at one TCR beta chain sequence and its context. These data originate in a study of control samples from healthy donors and cancer patients. There are 16 residues in the CDR3. The V end was cut by 1 base, the J end by 4 bases, with 14 bases between. The V gene's germline CDR1 is LGHNA and CDR2 YNFKEQ. Profiling relied on immunoSEQ multiplex PCR, and the TCRdb table lists in-frame clones only, not all of them. The sample gives 150,000 to 200,000 clones, approximately 90% of which show up once; approximately 12% is in the top ten. The sequence came from a man aged 30 to 45 in good health. The chain links TRBV4-2 to TRBJ1-3; D may be TRBD1 (5 bases). Sample: blood. The CDR3 sequence is CASSQALGAGGNTIYF. In nucleotides, the CDR3 is TGTGCCAGCAGCCAAGCCTTAGGGGCGGGCGGAAACACCATATATTTT.